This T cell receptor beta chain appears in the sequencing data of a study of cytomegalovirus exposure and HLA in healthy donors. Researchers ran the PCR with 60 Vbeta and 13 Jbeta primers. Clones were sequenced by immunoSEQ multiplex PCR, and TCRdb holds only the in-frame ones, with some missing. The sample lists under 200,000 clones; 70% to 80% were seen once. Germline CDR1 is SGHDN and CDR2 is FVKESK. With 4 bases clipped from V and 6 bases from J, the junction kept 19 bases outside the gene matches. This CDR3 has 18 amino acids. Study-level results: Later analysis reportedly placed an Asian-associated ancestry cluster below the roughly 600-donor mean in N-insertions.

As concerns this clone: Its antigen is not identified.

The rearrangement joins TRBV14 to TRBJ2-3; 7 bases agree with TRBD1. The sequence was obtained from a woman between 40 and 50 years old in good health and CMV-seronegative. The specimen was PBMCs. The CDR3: CASSPMIWGQTSPDTQYF. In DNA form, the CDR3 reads TGTGCCAGCAGCCCCATGATTTGGGGACAGACTTCCCCCGATACGCAGTATTTT.